This TCR beta chain was recovered during a study of T cells after yellow fever vaccination (dated 2019 in TCRdb). About the study as a whole: The SMART-Seq v4 Ultra Low Input RNA kit was used to prepare libraries from fractions with low cell numbers. Two healthy male donors, one aged 18 to 30 and one aged 30 to 40 years, made up the cohort. Bulk PBMC replicates and cell subsets were isolated from blood drawn at multiple timepoints before and after both primary and secondary immunization. To track T-cell clones before and after primary and booster YFV17D yellow fever vaccination, bulk TCR alpha and beta repertoires were sequenced longitudinally. What the research found in general, with its limitations: A small fraction of clonotypes showed up in both the CD4 and CD8 compartments, probably as a result of convergent recombination. Only a couple of donors were included in the study, so the extent to which the findings can be generalized is limited. Because abundant contaminating clonotypes from the bulk population could be contained in FACS-sorted repertoires, computational filtering was required. After the booster, most clones that had expanded after primary vaccination were detected again (about 95% of CD4 and 88% of CD8), suggesting broad maintenance of memory. The secondary T-cell response was weaker than the primary response but faster, peaking on day 5 instead of day 15.

This specimen's treatment or condition label, interpreted: live attenuated yellow fever vaccine strain. PBMCs were isolated from peripheral blood using a standard Ficoll-Paque protocol. CD4 and CD8 T-cell fractions were isolated with Dynabeads CD4 and CD8 positive selection kits. TriZol was used to extract RNA from bulk PBMCs, from CD4 and CD8 fractions, and from dextramer-positive and dextramer-negative fractions. The germline V gene (reference sequence) yields LGHDT for CDR1 and YNNKEL for CDR2. The germline V end is reduced by 4 bases and the J end by 0 bases; junction bases left unmatched: 5. The CDR3 contains 16 residues, cysteine and phenylalanine counted. Of the read, only the CDR3 DNA is kept; its 48 bases are in frame from base 1. This clonotype was recorded at least ten times. Its antigen is still unknown. No per-base quality is available; no much larger clone lies one base away. Synthesis of TCR cDNA relied on 5'RACE template switching, a step that introduced a universal primer site along with unique molecular identifiers. Priming of cDNA synthesis was performed from both the TCR alpha and TCR beta constant segments. Libraries were amplified in two PCR steps, with sample barcodes and sequencing adapters added in the second step. Sequencing of libraries was done on Illumina HiSeq 2500 (2x100 bp) or NovaSeq (2x150 bp). The source study handled its data this way. MIGEC handled demultiplexing of reads and collapsing into UMI consensus sequences, while MiXCR performed V(D)J alignment. Vaccine-responding clonotypes were defined with edgeR using replicate PBMC samples, requiring FDR below 0.01 and a log2 fold change above 5 up to day 15. Bulk clonotypes were assigned CD4 or CD8 identity according to which sequenced CD4 or CD8 repertoire held them at higher abundance. TCRdb reprocessed the public reads (quality trimming at Q25 with fastp, clone calling with MiXCR) and kept in-frame beta chains. Here each entry gathers all rows of one CDR3 protein and keeps the most common genes and DNA. TCRdb, not the authors, supplied the V and J calls. The table for this sample lists fewer than 150,000 distinct CDR3 sequences; about 7% of them were counted only once. Together, the top ten hold 2.7% of the sample.

The sequencing used CD4+ T cells sorted from PBMCs, collected roughly 46 days after the first yellow fever vaccination. This TCR was sampled from a man aged 18-30 years who received the YFV17D yellow fever vaccine. The chain is encoded by TRBV3-1 joined to TRBJ2-4, with 8 junctional bases fitting TRBD1. The DNA reads as follows: TGTGCCAGCAGCCCAGGACAGGGCCTAGCCAAAAACATTCAGTACTTC. The translation is CASSPGQGLAKNIQYF.